This is a list of T cell receptor beta chains from one sample in a study of T cells of healthy individuals. TCRdb called the 5' RACE reads again in MiXCR, with one record for every CDR3 protein. Of about 100,000 distinct CDR3 sequences listed, roughly a sixth are singletons. The receptors come from a human donor in good health. Both conserved end residues are part of each CDR3.

cdr3_length: 11; v_call: TRBV5-8; j_call: TRBJ1-1; cdr3_aa: CASSFSLKAFF
cdr3_length: 15; v_call: TRBV7-3; j_call: TRBJ2-3; cdr3_aa: CASSFDGRATDTQYF
cdr3_length: 15; v_call: TRBV19; j_call: TRBJ1-1; cdr3_aa: CASTQTWTGLTEAFF
cdr3_length: 14; v_call: TRBV9; j_call: TRBJ2-7; cdr3_aa: CASSQGPSSYEQYF
cdr3_length: 13; v_call: TRBV9; j_call: TRBJ2-7; cdr3_aa: CASSVGEGWEQYF
cdr3_length: 15; v_call: TRBV20-1; j_call: TRBJ2-5; cdr3_aa: CSAKNLAGAGETQYF
cdr3_length: 12; v_call: TRBV25-1; j_call: TRBJ1-4; cdr3_aa: CASRGWDEKLFF
cdr3_length: 14; v_call: TRBV20-1; j_call: TRBJ2-7; cdr3_aa: CSAGKGLSTYEQYF
cdr3_length: 12; v_call: TRBV20-1; j_call: TRBJ2-7; cdr3_aa: CSAHLRGDEQYF
cdr3_length: 15; v_call: TRBV10-3; j_call: TRBJ2-1; cdr3_aa: CAISDGQGEVNEQFF
cdr3_length: 13; v_call: TRBV2; j_call: TRBJ1-2; cdr3_aa: CASSDSNSYGYTF
cdr3_length: 16; v_call: TRBV5-1; j_call: TRBJ2-3; cdr3_aa: CASSGEASGFTDTQYF
cdr3_length: 18; v_call: TRBV15; j_call: TRBJ2-6; cdr3_aa: CATSRDGTGASGANVLTF
cdr3_length: 12; v_call: TRBV20-1; j_call: TRBJ2-1; cdr3_aa: CSARAQSNEQFF